The 9 T cell receptor beta chains below come from one sample, sequenced in a study of Graves' ophthalmopathy and Graves' hyperthyroidism (dated by TCRdb to 2016 to 2019). Sequencing used an Illumina HiSeq 2000. For repertoire sequencing, TCR beta CDR3 regions were amplified from RNA transcripts. The first round of RT-PCR was done with HTBI primers and the Qiagen OneStep RT-PCR kit, and was followed by a second round of multiplex PCR, then size selection and purification. In-frame beta chains were kept once TCRdb had trimmed the public reads at Q25 with fastp and called clones with MiXCR. Entries are consolidated by CDR3 protein sequence, retaining the most common genes and DNA. The sample data list over a million distinct CDR3 sequences, and approximately 35% of these were observed just once. Clones ranked in the top ten supply more than 9.5% of the sample. Sequenced: peripheral blood or thyroid tissue (not recorded which). The source of these receptors is an adult man with Graves' hyperthyroidism.

The CDR3 nucleotides are TGTGCCATCAGTGACGGACCGGGACAGGGGGAAAAACTGTTTTTT. This encodes CAISDGPGQGEKLFF. The chain links TRBV10-3 to TRBJ1-4; 10 bases are a match to TRBD1. Trimming took 3 bases from V and 8 from J; bases not matched to a gene: 6. CDR1 is ENHRY and CDR2 is SYGVKD in the germline V gene. CDR3 length: 15 residues.

This chain joins TRBV15 and TRBJ1-5, with TRBD1 matching 9 bases. V lost 5 bases to trimming and J lost 4 bases; unmatched junction nucleotides: 15. From germline, CDR1 is LNHNV and CDR2 YYDKDF (reference sequence). The CDR3 extends over 18 amino acids. The CDR3 reads CATSALRGTGTGNQPQHF. CDR3 sequence (DNA): TGTGCCACCAGCGCCCTAAGAGGTACCGGGACAGGGAATCAGCCCCAGCATTTT.

V gene TRBV30 combines with J gene TRBJ1-5; possible D gene TRBD1, 5 bases. CDR1 and CDR2 (germline): GTSNPN, SVGIG (reference sequence). CDR3 length equals 16 residues. The V gene lost 3 bases and the J gene lost 3 bases, with 18 bases spanning the gap. This CDR3 reads CAWSEKRQFSNQPQHF. CDR3 nucleotides: TGTGCCTGGAGCGAAAAGAGACAGTTTTCCAATCAGCCCCAGCATTTT.

The V and J genes are TRBV12-3 or TRBV12-4 and TRBJ2-7, with D hard to call. Deletions cut 7 bases from V and 3 bases from J, with 19 bases between. The CDR3 has 15 amino acids. DNA for the CDR3: TGTGCCAGCACCCCCCGTCAGATGGGAAACTACGAGCAGTACTTC. It is translated as CASTPRQMGNYEQYF.

The genes are TRBV6-2 or TRBV6-3 and TRBJ2-5; 8 bases map to TRBD2. J lost 5 bases, V lost 0 bases, and 11 bases had no gene match. Per the germline V gene, CDR1 is MNHEY and CDR2 is SVGEGT. The CDR3 has 17 amino acids. The CDR3: CASSYSKGDSGDETQYF. The CDR3 coding sequence is TGTGCCAGCAGTTACTCGAAGGGGGATAGCGGGGACGAGACCCAGTACTTC.

This clonotype was detected many times. V is TRBV20-1 and J is TRBJ1-4; the D is unclear. The CDR3 loop spans 15 amino acids. V shed 3 bases and J shed 7 bases, with 18 bases lying between them. Germline V gene lookup returns CDR1 DFQATT and CDR2 SNEGSKA (reference sequence). The CDR3 coding sequence is TGCAGTGCTAGTTTGACTCACCCGCGGAGTGAAAAACTGTTTTTT. This codes for CSASLTHPRSEKLFF.

V is TRBV4-2 and J is TRBJ2-2; D is possibly TRBD1 (5 bases). The CDR3 has 15 amino acids. In germline, CDR1 is LGHNA, CDR2 YNFKEQ. The germline V and J ends were trimmed by 5 bases and 3 bases, with 13 bases remaining between them. CDR3 DNA: TGTGCCAGCAGCGCAGGGTATGGGGACACCGGGGAGCTGTTTTTT. This sequence encodes CASSAGYGDTGELFF.

The CDR3, as DNA: TGTGCCAGACTAAGGGGGGGGTTCACCGGGGAGCTGTTTTTT. Its translation is CARLRGGFTGELFF. The chain links TRBV3-2 to TRBJ2-2; TRBD1 is the table's D call, not checked against the DNA. TRBV3-2 is annotated as a pseudogene. CDR3 size: 14 residues.

This clonotype was seen at least ten times. CDR3 residues: CASIPGRQNTEAFF. CDR3 in DNA: TGTGCCAGTATTCCGGGACGGCAGAACACTGAAGCTTTCTTT. The J gene is TRBJ1-1, the V gene TRBV19; a possible D gene is TRBD1 (5 bases). V was clipped by 7 bases and J by 1 base, with 13 bases between them. Germline-derived CDR1 and CDR2 are LNHDA and SQIVND (reference sequence). The CDR3 totals 14 residues.